This T cell receptor (beta chain) stems from a study of OX40 agonist ivuxolimab in advanced cancers. In the study overall: A mean age of roughly 60 years, range about 20 to 85, was recorded, and roughly 80% were male. Prior therapy, whether anti-PD-1, anti-PD-L1 or anti-CTLA-4, was allowed, and 40% had some.

In its sample, this clone was seen once. Its antigen is unidentified. Some clones are missing from TCRdb's copy, which holds only in-frame ones; the method was immunoSEQ multiplex PCR. The sample consists of approximately 15,000 clones, 82% of them appearing once. With baseline, cycle 4 day 1, and cycle 7 day 1 as timepoints, blood was sampled. The CDR3 extends over 14 amino acids. The germline gives CDR1 SGHTA, CDR2 FQGTGA. V was trimmed by 5 bases and J by 3 bases, leaving 12 bases between them. Study-wide results and caveats: Nonresponders, in some cases, also had low normalized T-cell clonal expansion.

This material consisted of CD4+ or CD8+ T cells sorted from blood, taken in a trial of the OX40 agonist ivuxolimab. The source is an adult with an advanced solid tumor such as melanoma, head and neck, liver or kidney cancer. V gene TRBV7-3 combines with J gene TRBJ2-3; D possibly corresponds to TRBD1 (6 bases). The CDR3: CASSALGGTDTQYF. The CDR3 nucleotides are TGTGCCAGCAGCGCTTTAGGGGGAACAGATACGCAGTATTTT.